A single sample is the source of the 25 T cell receptor beta chains below, sequenced in a study of monozygotic twins with inflammatory bowel disease. Reprocessing the 5' RACE reads, TCRdb reports a single entry for every CDR3 protein and omits DNA. The listing records hundreds of thousands of distinct CDR3 sequences. The sequencing input was blood. These receptors originate from a human donor with ulcerative colitis or Crohn's disease, or a healthy co-twin of an affected twin (not recorded which).

This sequence joins TRBV2 and TRBJ2-2; as DNA is missing, the TRBD1 call by TCRdb cannot be tested. The germline V gene encodes CDR1 SNHLY and CDR2 FYNNEI. The CDR3 loop spans 15 amino acids. CDR3 sequence reads: CASRRQGVDTGELFF. The full variable domain, completed using reference TRBV2 and TRBJ2-2, is EPEVTQTPSHQVTQMGQEVILRCVPISNHLYFYWYRQILGQKVEFLVSFYNNEISEKSEIFDDQFSVERPDGSNFTLKIRSTKLEDSAMYFCASRRQGVDTGELFFGEGSRLTVL.

The chain has TRBV12-3 or TRBV12-4 and TRBJ2-5. The CDR3 contains 14 residues. CDR3 amino acids: CASRAETSKKTQYF.

The rearrangement uses TRBV2 and TRBJ2-2; TCRdb selects TRBD2, and the lack of DNA leaves this call unchecked. CDR1 SNHLY and CDR2 FYNNEI come from the germline V gene. CDR3 size: 17 residues. CDR3 sequence: CASSGAGTSMATGELFF.

The chain joins TRBV9 to TRBJ2-5; TCRdb calls TRBD2, which cannot be checked without DNA. Germline CDR1 and CDR2: SGDLS and YYNGEE. The CDR3 is made up of 14 amino acids. CDR3 amino acids: CASSVGLTQETQYF.

The V and J genes are TRBV27 and TRBJ1-3; the D call of TRBD1 rests on TCRdb alone, since no DNA is present to check it. This CDR3 comprises 19 residues. The germline V gene encodes CDR1 MNHEY and CDR2 SMNVEV (reference sequence). The CDR3: CASSLSWARQGSTGNTIYF.

The rearrangement links TRBV7-2 to TRBJ1-5; TCRdb lists TRBD1, though no DNA is available to test this call. This CDR3 is built from 15 residues. CDR1 SGHTA and CDR2 FQGNSA come from the germline V gene. The CDR3 spells CASSLILSGYQPQHF.

The gene calls are TRBV5-1 and TRBJ1-1; TCRdb reports TRBD1, a call that lacks DNA to check it against. The CDR3 is made up of 15 amino acids. Germline-derived CDR1 and CDR2 are SGHRS and YFSETQ. Here the CDR3 reads CASTGARTSNTEAFF.

The CDR3 sequence: CASSLYGTSGNYEQYF. This chain connects TRBV7-2 to TRBJ2-7; there is no DNA to check the TCRdb D call of TRBD2. This CDR3 contains 16 residues. The germline CDR1 and CDR2 sequences are SGHTA and FQGNSA.

The genes are TRBV9 and TRBJ1-2. In germline, CDR1 is SGDLS, CDR2 YYNGEE. The CDR3 is 14 residues long. The CDR3 sequence is CASSVVAEPYGYTF. The whole variable domain, remainder taken from reference TRBV9 and TRBJ1-2, is DSGVTQTPKHLITATGQRVTLRCSPRSGDLSVYWYQQSLDQGLQFLIQYYNGEERAKGNILERFSAQQFPDLHSELNLSSLELGDSALYFCASSVVAEPYGYTFGSGTRLTVV.

The chain employs TRBV11-2 and TRBJ2-4; checking the TCRdb D call of TRBD2 is not possible without DNA. Germline CDR1 reads SGHAT; CDR2 reads FQNNGV. The CDR3 contains 16 residues. The CDR3 sequence: CASRNLAGGLGNIQYF.

The chain uses TRBV12-3 or TRBV12-4 and TRBJ2-1; TCRdb selects TRBD1, and the lack of DNA leaves this call unchecked. The CDR3 is made up of 15 amino acids. The CDR3 spells CASSLDRSGSNEQFF.

V and J are TRBV5-1 and TRBJ2-2; the TRBD1 assignment by TCRdb is unverifiable without DNA. The CDR3 covers 18 residues. CDR1 SGHRS and CDR2 YFSETQ come from the germline V gene. CDR3 sequence: CASSLSGTGRANTGELFF.

The J gene is TRBJ1-2, the V gene TRBV7-8; the D gene TCRdb calls, TRBD1, cannot be checked with no DNA. The CDR3 is made up of 15 amino acids. The germline CDR1 and CDR2 sequences are SGHVS and FQNEAQ. CDR3 in amino acids: CASSLLGREDYGYTF. Filled out from reference TRBV7-8 and TRBJ1-2, the complete variable domain reads GAGVSQSPRYKVAKRGQDVALRCDPISGHVSLFWYQQALGQGPEFLTYFQNEAQLDKSGLPSDRFFAERPEGSVSTLKIQRTQQEDSAVYLCASSLLGREDYGYTFGSGTRLTVV.

The V call is TRBV3-1, the J call TRBJ1-1. The CDR3 is made up of 13 amino acids. The V gene's germline CDR1 is LGHDT and CDR2 YNNKEL (reference sequence). The CDR3 region is CASSQGQALEAFF.

The rearrangement links TRBV20-1 to TRBJ2-1; TCRdb reports TRBD1, a call that lacks DNA to check it against. Germline V gene lookup returns CDR1 DFQATT and CDR2 SNEGSKA (reference sequence). The CDR3 totals 15 residues. This CDR3 is CSAENRDRVFGEQFF.

The V gene is TRBV11-2, the J gene TRBJ2-3; the TRBD1 assignment by TCRdb is unverifiable without DNA. Germline V gene data show CDR1 as SGHAT and CDR2 as FQNNGV. CDR3 length: 15 residues. This chain's CDR3 is CASSRSGGGFDTQYF.

The chain couples TRBV30 to TRBJ2-1. CDR3 size: 16 residues. Germline CDR1 GTSNPN, CDR2 SVGIG (reference sequence). CDR3 region: CASEVAVGGPHNEQFF.

J is TRBJ2-6 and V is TRBV30; the TCRdb call, TRBD1, lacks DNA for checking. This CDR3 has 17 amino acids. Germline lookup yields CDR1 GTSNPN and CDR2 SVGIG (reference sequence). The CDR3 here is CAWFDRGLASGANVLTF.

The rearrangement links TRBV6-1 to TRBJ2-7; TCRdb lists TRBD1, though no DNA is available to test this call. Germline values: CDR1 MNHNS, CDR2 SASEGT. There are 15 residues in the CDR3. This CDR3 reads CASRRAGNSYYEQYF.

The V call is TRBV7-2, the J call TRBJ2-7; TCRdb calls TRBD1, which cannot be checked without DNA. The germline V gene encodes CDR1 SGHTA and CDR2 FQGNSA. The CDR3 length is 14 residues. The CDR3 is CASSPGRSPYEQYF.

The chain links TRBV12-3 or TRBV12-4 to TRBJ1-6; TCRdb gives TRBD1 as the D gene, but with no DNA this cannot be confirmed. This CDR3 has 14 residues. CDR3 residues: CASSLGRGGDPLHF.

The CDR3 loop reads CSVGQGFNSPLHF. The chain couples TRBV20-1 to TRBJ1-6; the TCRdb D gene call, TRBD1, has no DNA to confirm it. Germline V gene lookup returns CDR1 DFQATT and CDR2 SNEGSKA (reference sequence). CDR3 size: 13 residues.

The chain uses TRBV19 and TRBJ2-1; the D gene TCRdb calls, TRBD1, cannot be checked with no DNA. The length of the CDR3 is 12 residues. Germline V gene lookup returns CDR1 LNHDA and CDR2 SQIVND (reference sequence). The chain's CDR3 is CASSRQGPEQFF.

This sequence joins TRBV5-1 and TRBJ2-1; the D call from TCRdb, TRBD2, cannot be confirmed without DNA. CDR1 is SGHRS and CDR2 is YFSETQ in the germline V gene. The CDR3 sequence is 14 residues long. The chain's CDR3 is CASSLGLSNNEQFF.

The V call is TRBV29-1, the J call TRBJ2-3. This CDR3 region has 12 residues. Per the germline V gene, CDR1 is SQVTM and CDR2 is ANQGSEA. The CDR3 reads CSVEESTDTQYF.